The 5 T cell receptor beta chains below all came from one sample that was sequenced in a study of identical twins. A single record per CDR3 protein comes from TCRdb applying MiXCR to the 5' RACE reads. Of under 800,000 distinct CDR3 sequences detected, roughly 20% appear once; the ten largest clones hold around 4.4%. These data are also associated with another study on T cells expressing NK-cell markers.

The source material was PBMCs. Receptor source: a woman between 18 and 29 years old in good health.

J is TRBJ2-7 and V is TRBV7-2; D uncertain. The CDR3 runs to 15 residues. CDR1 SGHTA and CDR2 FQGNSA come from the germline V gene. Between the trimmed V and J ends, which lost 1 base and 4 bases, there was a span of 14 bases. DNA for the CDR3: TGTGCCAGCAGCTTAGTGGCGACATCAGGTTACGAGCAGTACTTC. Protein: CASSLVATSGYEQYF.

The sample holds a few counts of this clonotype. The chain is built from TRBV7-9 and TRBJ1-5; D is possibly TRBD1 (6 bases). Germline CDR1 SEHNR, CDR2 FQNEAQ (reference sequence). The CDR3 has 14 residues. V was shortened by 4 bases and J by 6 bases, with 13 bases between the two germline ends. Here the CDR3 DNA reads TGTGCCAGCAGCTCAAACAGGGACGGTCAGCCCCAGCATTTT. Its protein product is CASSSNRDGQPQHF.

A few counts support this clonotype. This chain uses TRBV6-1 with TRBJ2-7; 15 nucleotides align to TRBD2. CDR1 is MNHNS, CDR2 SASEGT, per germline. V gave up 10 bases and J gave up 3 bases; unmatched junction bases: 7. The CDR3 has 15 residues. This chain's CDR3 is CATAGTSGGLYEQYF. CDR3 nucleotide sequence: TGTGCCACCGCCGGGACTAGCGGGGGGCTCTACGAGCAGTACTTC.

This clonotype was picked up many times. This rearrangement joins TRBV7-2 to TRBJ2-7; 8 bases align to TRBD2. Germline CDR1 and CDR2: SGHTA and FQGNSA. The CDR3 is 14 residues long. Trimming cost V 5 bases and J 2 bases; bases outside gene matches: 5. CDR3 in amino acids: CASSLTSGTYEQYF. The CDR3 nucleotides are TGTGCCAGCAGCCTAACTAGCGGAACCTACGAGCAGTACTTC.

The chain recombines TRBV29-1 with TRBJ2-3; 7 bases agree with TRBD2. Trimming took 6 bases from V and 0 from J; bases not matched to a gene: 6. CDR3 size: 14 residues. Germline values: CDR1 SQVTM, CDR2 ANQGSEA. The CDR3, as DNA: TGCAGCGTGGGGAGGGGTGGGAGCACAGATACGCAGTATTTT. Its protein product is CSVGRGGSTDTQYF.